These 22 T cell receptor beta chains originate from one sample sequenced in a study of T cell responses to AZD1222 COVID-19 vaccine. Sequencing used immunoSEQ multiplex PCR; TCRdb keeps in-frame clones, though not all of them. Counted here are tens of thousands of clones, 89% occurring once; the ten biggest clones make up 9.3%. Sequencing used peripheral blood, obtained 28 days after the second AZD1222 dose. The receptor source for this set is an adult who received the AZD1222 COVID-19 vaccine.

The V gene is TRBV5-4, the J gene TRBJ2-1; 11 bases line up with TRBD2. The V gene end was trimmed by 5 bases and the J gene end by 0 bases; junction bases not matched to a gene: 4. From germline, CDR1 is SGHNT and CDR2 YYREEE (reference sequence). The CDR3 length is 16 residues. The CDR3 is CASSKGLAASYNEQFF. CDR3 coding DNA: TGTGCCAGCAGTAAGGGACTAGCGGCCTCCTACAATGAGCAGTTCTTC.

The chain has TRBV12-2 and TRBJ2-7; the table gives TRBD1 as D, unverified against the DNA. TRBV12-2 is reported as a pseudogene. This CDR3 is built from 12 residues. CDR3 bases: TGTGCAAGTCGCTCAGTCAACTACGAGCAGTACGTC. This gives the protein CASRSVNYEQYV.

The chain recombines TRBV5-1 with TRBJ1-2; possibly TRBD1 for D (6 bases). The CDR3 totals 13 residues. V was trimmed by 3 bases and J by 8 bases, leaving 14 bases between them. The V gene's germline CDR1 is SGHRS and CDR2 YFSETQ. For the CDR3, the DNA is TGCGCCAGCAGCTCCGGGACACCTAAAGGCTACACCTTC. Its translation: CASSSGTPKGYTF.

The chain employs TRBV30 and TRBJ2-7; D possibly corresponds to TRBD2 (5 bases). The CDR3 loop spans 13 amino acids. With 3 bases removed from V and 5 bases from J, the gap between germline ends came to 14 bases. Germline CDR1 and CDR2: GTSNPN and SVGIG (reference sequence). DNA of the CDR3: TGTGCCTGGAGCGAGGGCCTTAGGAACGAGCAGTACTTC. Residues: CAWSEGLRNEQYF.

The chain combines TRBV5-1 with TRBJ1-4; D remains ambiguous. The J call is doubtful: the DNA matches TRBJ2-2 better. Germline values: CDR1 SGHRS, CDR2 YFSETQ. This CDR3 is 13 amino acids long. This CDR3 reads CASSVNPDRELFF. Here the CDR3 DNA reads TGCGCCAGCAGCGTTAATCCTGACAGGGAGCTGTTTTTT.

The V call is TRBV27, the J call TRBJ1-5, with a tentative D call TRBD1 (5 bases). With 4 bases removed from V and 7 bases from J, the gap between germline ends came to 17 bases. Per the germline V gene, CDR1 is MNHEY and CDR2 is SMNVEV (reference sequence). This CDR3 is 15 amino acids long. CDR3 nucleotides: TGTGCCAGCAGTTCTCTGGGGGGATACGGCCAGCCCCAGCATTTT. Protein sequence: CASSSLGGYGQPQHF.

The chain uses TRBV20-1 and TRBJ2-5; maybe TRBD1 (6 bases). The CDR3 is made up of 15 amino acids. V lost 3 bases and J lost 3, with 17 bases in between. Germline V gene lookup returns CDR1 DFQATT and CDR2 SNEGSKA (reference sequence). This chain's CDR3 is CSASQTGRKKETQYF. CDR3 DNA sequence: TGCAGTGCTAGTCAAACAGGGCGTAAGAAAGAGACCCAGTACTTC.

CDR3 nucleotides: TGTGCCACCAGTGATCTTGGACTAGCGGGTGTGAGAGATACGCAGTATTTT. Protein: CATSDLGLAGVRDTQYF. The J gene is TRBJ2-3, the V gene TRBV24-1, with 11 bases identical to TRBD2. CDR3 length equals 17 residues. J gave up 5 bases and V 3 bases, and 9 bases lay outside the gene matches. The germline CDR1 and CDR2 sequences are KGHDR and SFDVKD.

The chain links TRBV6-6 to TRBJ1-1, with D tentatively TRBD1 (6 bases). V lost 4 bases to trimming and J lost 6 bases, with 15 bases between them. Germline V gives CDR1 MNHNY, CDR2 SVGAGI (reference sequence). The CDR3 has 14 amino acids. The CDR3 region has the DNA TGTGCCAGCAGTTTCAACGTGCGGGGGCCTGAAGCTTTCTTT. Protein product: CASSFNVRGPEAFF.

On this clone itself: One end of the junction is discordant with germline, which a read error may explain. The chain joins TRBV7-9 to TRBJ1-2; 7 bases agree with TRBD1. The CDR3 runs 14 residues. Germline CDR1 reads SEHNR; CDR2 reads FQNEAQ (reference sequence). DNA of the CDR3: TGTGCCAGCAGCTTAGCCGCGAGGACAGGCGTGGATTCCTTC. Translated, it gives CASSLAARTGVDSF.

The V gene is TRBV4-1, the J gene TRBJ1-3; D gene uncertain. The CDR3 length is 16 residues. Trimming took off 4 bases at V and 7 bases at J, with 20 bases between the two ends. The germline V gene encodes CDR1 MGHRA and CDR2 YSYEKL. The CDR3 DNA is TGCGCCAGCAGCCTTTACTTAGGGAGTAATAGTAACACCATATATTTT. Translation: CASSLYLGSNSNTIYF.

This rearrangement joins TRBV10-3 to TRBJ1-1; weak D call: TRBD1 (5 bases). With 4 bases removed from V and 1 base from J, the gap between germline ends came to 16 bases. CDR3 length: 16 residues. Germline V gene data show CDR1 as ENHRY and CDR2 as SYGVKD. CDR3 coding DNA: TGTGCCATCAGTGCGAAGGGCGCGGGGGGGAACACTGAAGCTTTCTTT. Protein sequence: CAISAKGAGGNTEAFF.

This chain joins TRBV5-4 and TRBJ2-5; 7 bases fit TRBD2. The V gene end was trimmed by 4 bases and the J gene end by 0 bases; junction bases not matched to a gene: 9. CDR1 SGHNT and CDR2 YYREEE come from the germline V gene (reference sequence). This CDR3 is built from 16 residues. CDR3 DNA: TGTGCCAGCAGCCCAGAGGCTAGCGGATACCAAGAGACCCAGTACTTC. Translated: CASSPEASGYQETQYF.

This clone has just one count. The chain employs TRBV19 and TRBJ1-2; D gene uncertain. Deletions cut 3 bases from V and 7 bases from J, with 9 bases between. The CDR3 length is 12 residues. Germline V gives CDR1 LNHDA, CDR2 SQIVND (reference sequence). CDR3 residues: CASSITRRGYTF. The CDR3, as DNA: TGTGCCAGTAGTATTACCAGACGTGGCTACACCTTC.

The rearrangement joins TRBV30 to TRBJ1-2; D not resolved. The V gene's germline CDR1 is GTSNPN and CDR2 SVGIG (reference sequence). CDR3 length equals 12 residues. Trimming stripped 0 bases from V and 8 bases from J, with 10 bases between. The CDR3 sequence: CAWSVLGSGYTF. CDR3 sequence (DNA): TGTGCCTGGAGTGTATTAGGTAGCGGCTACACCTTC. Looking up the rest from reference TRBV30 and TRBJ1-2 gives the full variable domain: SQTIHQWPATLVQPVGSPLSLECTVEGTSNPNLYWYRQAAGRGLQLLFYSVGIGQISSEVPQNLSASRPQDRQFILSSKKLLLSDSGFYLCAWSVLGSGYTFGSGTRLTVV.

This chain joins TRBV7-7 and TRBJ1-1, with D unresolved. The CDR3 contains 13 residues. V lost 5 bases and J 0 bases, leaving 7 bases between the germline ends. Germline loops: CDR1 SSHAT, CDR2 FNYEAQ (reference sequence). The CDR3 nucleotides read TGTGCCAGCAGCAAAGACATGAACACTGAAGCTTTCTTT. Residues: CASSKDMNTEAFF.

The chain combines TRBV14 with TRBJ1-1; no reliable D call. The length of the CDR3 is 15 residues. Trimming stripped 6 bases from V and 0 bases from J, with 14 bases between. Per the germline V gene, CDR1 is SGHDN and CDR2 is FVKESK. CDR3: CASRHRTGMNTEAFF. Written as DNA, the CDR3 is TGTGCCAGCAGACACCGGACGGGGATGAACACTGAAGCTTTCTTT.

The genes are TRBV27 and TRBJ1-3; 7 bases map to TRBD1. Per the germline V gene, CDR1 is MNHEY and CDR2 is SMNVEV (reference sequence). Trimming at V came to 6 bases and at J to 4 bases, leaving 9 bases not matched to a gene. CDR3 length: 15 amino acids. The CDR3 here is CASRLTWDSGNTIYF. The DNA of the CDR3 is TGTGCCAGCAGACTCACTTGGGACAGCGGAAACACCATATATTTT.

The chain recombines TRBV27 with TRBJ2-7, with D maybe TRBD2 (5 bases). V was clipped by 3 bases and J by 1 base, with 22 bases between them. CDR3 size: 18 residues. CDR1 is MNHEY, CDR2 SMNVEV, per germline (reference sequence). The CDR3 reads CASSFGHPEGTLSYEQYF. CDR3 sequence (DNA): TGTGCCAGCAGTTTTGGTCATCCAGAGGGAACGCTTTCCTACGAGCAGTACTTC.

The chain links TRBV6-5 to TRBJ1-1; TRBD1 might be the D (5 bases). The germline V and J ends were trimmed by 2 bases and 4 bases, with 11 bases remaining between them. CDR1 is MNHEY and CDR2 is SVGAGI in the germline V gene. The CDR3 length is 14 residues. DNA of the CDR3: TGTGCCAGCAGTTACCCGTCGAGGGGCACTGAAGCTTTCTTT. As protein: CASSYPSRGTEAFF.

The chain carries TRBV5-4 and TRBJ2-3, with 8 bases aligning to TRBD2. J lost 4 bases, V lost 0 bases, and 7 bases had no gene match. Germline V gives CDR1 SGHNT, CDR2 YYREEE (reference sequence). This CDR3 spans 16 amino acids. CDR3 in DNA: TGTGCCAGCAGCTTGGAGCGCGGGAGGAACCCAGATACGCAGTATTTT. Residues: CASSLERGRNPDTQYF. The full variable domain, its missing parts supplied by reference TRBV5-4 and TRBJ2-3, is ETGVTQSPTHLIKTRGQQVTLRCSSQSGHNTVSWYQQALGQGPQFIFQYYREEENGRGNFPPRFSGLQFPNYSSELNVNALELDDSALYLCASSLERGRNPDTQYFGPGTRLTVL.

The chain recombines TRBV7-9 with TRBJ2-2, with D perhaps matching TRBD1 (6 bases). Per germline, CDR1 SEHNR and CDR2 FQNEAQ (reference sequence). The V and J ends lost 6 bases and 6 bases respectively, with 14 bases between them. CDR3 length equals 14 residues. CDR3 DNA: TGTGCCAGCAGTCAAAACAGGGATGCCGGGGAGCTGTTTTTT. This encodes CASSQNRDAGELFF.